A selection of T cell receptor beta chains follows, all from one sample in a study of shared clonotypes between healthy human individuals. Measured with immunoSEQ multiplex PCR; TCRdb has only the in-frame clones, and not every one. The sample has approximately 100,000 clones; about 66% are singletons. Sequencing input: memory CD8+ T cells sorted from blood. The receptors originated from a woman between 25 and 40 years old in good health. The CDR3 runs from the conserved cysteine through the conserved F or W. The D gene is left open where the match is weak. Size values are once, few and many counts, or a class for expanded clones, and some rows have none.

V gene	clone size	D gene	J gene	CDR3 protein
TRBV15	.	TRBD2	TRBJ2-1	CATSRDGGSGSLYNEQFF
TRBV7-9	once	.	TRBJ1-1	CASSSLLTGTEAFF
TRBV10-3	few	.	TRBJ1-1	CATHPDRMNTEAFF
TRBV25-1	.	TRBD1	TRBJ1-5	CASRPGQGNQPQHF
TRBV4-2	.	.	TRBJ1-1	CASSHPTFERDTEAFF
TRBV5-1	.	TRBD1	TRBJ1-1	CASSLRGGTVNTEAFF
TRBV14	.	TRBD2	TRBJ2-7	CASSLSPGGRFYEQYF
TRBV2	once	.	TRBJ2-2	CASSEILGLTNTGELFF
TRBV10-3	.	TRBD2	TRBJ2-5	CAISGATSGHQETQYF
TRBV2	.	.	TRBJ2-1	CASSGGRTYNEQFF
TRBV6-6	.	.	TRBJ1-1	CASSSQSGAEAFF
TRBV7-9	.	.	TRBJ2-1	CASSLEVNEQFF
TRBV11-2	.	TRBD2	TRBJ2-1	CASSLSPLLAGDEQFF
TRBV7-9	.	TRBD2	TRBJ2-1	CASSFAGGGNEQFF
TRBV7-2	.	.	TRBJ2-4	CASSLARGRRQNIQYF
TRBV2	many	.	TRBJ2-7	CASSRLGEQYF
TRBV30	once	.	TRBJ1-1	CAGGLGYPGTEAFF
TRBV7-8	.	.	TRBJ2-1	CASSLSVHNEQFF
TRBV5-1	.	.	TRBJ2-3	CASSSPAEYTQYF
TRBV5-5	.	.	TRBJ2-7	CASSFSASGPSYEQYF
TRBV4-1	.	.	TRBJ1-1	CASSQEAVNTEAFF
TRBV4-2	once	TRBD2	TRBJ2-7	CASSQDESSGTYEQYF
TRBV28	.	TRBD2	TRBJ2-1	CASSTSLAGVSYNEQFF
TRBV4-2	many	.	TRBJ2-3	CASSLGEGDADTQYF
TRBV5-8	.	TRBD1	TRBJ1-5	CASSFLTWEGTGSQPQHF
TRBV6-4	many	.	TRBJ1-5	CASSETRNSEGYQPQHF
TRBV6-1	many	.	TRBJ2-5	CASSELQGGQETQYF
TRBV15	few	.	TRBJ1-4	CATSRDIRGGSEKLFF
TRBV7-3	.	TRBD1	TRBJ2-7	CASSVSQGAAYEQYF
TRBV10-3	.	TRBD2	TRBJ2-7	CAISDERENEQYF
TRBV19	.	.	TRBJ1-2	CASSPSRTYQTF
TRBV11-2	many	.	TRBJ2-7	CASSLHLAYEQYF
TRBV6-5	.	TRBD1	TRBJ2-5	CASTKGAWETQYF
TRBV4-1	.	.	TRBJ2-1	CASSRRGDWAYNEQFF
TRBV29-1	.	.	TRBJ2-5	CSVEDLETQYF
TRBV5-4	once	TRBD2	TRBJ2-1	CASSPYPLTVLAGERSEQFF
TRBV6-6	.	TRBD2	TRBJ2-3	CASSYQAGGATDTQYF
TRBV13	.	.	TRBJ2-7	CASSLGSAGASYEQYF
TRBV28	.	.	TRBJ2-6	CASSFITWDTNSGANVLTF
TRBV7-9	once	TRBD1	TRBJ2-7	CASSPIGGTGATEQYF
TRBV23-1	many	TRBD1	TRBJ2-5	CASSPGTGCQETQYF
TRBV28	many	TRBD1	TRBJ2-7	CASSFPGQGTYEQYF
TRBV27	.	.	TRBJ2-3	CASSMTVYTDTQYF
TRBV2	.	TRBD2	TRBJ2-1	CASRMTSGSYNEQFF
TRBV23-1	.	TRBD1	TRBJ2-6	CASTKTGDSGANVLTF
TRBV15	.	.	TRBJ2-1	CATSRQGGNYNEQFF
TRBV28	.	.	TRBJ2-2	CASSFFPGELFF
TRBV7-9	.	TRBD2	TRBJ2-7	CASSLGRREGHYEQYF
TRBV4-1	.	.	TRBJ1-5	CASSQSIPNQPQHF
TRBV4-1	.	TRBD2	TRBJ2-2	CASSEILAGVTGELFF